This T cell receptor (beta chain) was recovered during a study of cytomegalovirus exposure and HLA in healthy donors. PCR amplification relied on 60 Vbeta primers (plus 13 Jbeta primers). Profiling relied on immunoSEQ multiplex PCR, and the TCRdb table lists in-frame clones only, not all of them. This table holds about 180,000 clones, 65% to 75% found once. With regard to this clone: The antigen is unknown.

Findings of the study overall: A later analysis found that most CMV-associated TCR beta chains appeared HLA-restricted. The study dropped some indistinguishable V segments, TRBV6-2 and TRBV6-3 among them. After further analysis at a later stage, 16,951 TCR beta sequences were associated with HLA alleles at 0.05 false discovery rate.

Donors showed nominal health when sampled, although they likely had unrecorded immune exposures. Trimming at V came to 3 bases and at J to 8 bases, leaving 8 bases not matched to a gene. Per the germline V gene, CDR1 is MNHNS and CDR2 is SASEGT. CDR3 length: 15 residues. The chain joins TRBV6-1 to TRBJ1-3; 9 bases match TRBD1. This receptor was obtained from a human donor in good health. Specimen: PBMCs. CDR3 region: CASSDGGTGMDTIYF. In DNA, the CDR3 is TGTGCCAGCAGTGATGGGGGGACAGGGATGGACACCATATATTTT.